These T cell receptor beta chains were read from a single sample in a study of blood T cell repertoires in COVID-19. Profiled with immunoSEQ multiplex PCR; TCRdb holds only in-frame clones, not every one. The sample contains 200,000 to 250,000 clones, around 83% of which appear only once. The source material was peripheral blood. The receptor set was obtained from a woman between 50 and 59 years old with acute or convalescent COVID-19. CDR3s include the opening cysteine and the closing phenylalanine or tryptophan. Each record gives: CDR3 DNA, CDR3 protein, J gene, V gene, CDR3 length, D gene, clone size. The D gene is left open where the match is weak. Part of the rows lack a size; the others show once, few, many or a class for expanded clones.

CDR3 DNA: TGTGCCAGCAGTTACTCTATCACCTATAGCAATCAGCCCCAGCATTTT
CDR3 protein: CASSYSITYSNQPQHF
J gene: TRBJ1-5
V gene: TRBV6-5
CDR3 length: 16
D gene: -
clone size: -

CDR3 DNA: TGTGCCATCAGCCCTTCAGGGGACACCGGGGAGCTGTTTTTT
CDR3 protein: CAISPSGDTGELFF
J gene: TRBJ2-2
V gene: TRBV10-3
CDR3 length: 14
D gene: -
clone size: -

CDR3 DNA: TGCGCCAGCAGCCCCGGGGGAGCGGCGGACCAAGAGACCCAGTACTTC
CDR3 protein: CASSPGGAADQETQYF
J gene: TRBJ2-5
V gene: TRBV5-1
CDR3 length: 16
D gene: -
clone size: -

CDR3 DNA: TGTGCCGCATGTCAAGAGATAGCGGGGGGGCCCCACGAGCAGTACTTC
CDR3 protein: CAACQEIAGGPHEQYF
J gene: TRBJ2-7
V gene: TRBV10-3
CDR3 length: 16
D gene: TRBD2
clone size: once

CDR3 DNA: TGTGCCAGCAGCCCCCAGCGGGGACACGAGCGCACCGGGGAGCTGTTTTTT
CDR3 protein: CASSPQRGHERTGELFF
J gene: TRBJ2-2
V gene: TRBV7-3
CDR3 length: 17
D gene: -
clone size: -

CDR3 DNA: TGTGCCAGTAGTATAGATGGCCCTAGACAGGGGATTGGTAATCAGCCCCAGCATTTT
CDR3 protein: CASSIDGPRQGIGNQPQHF
J gene: TRBJ1-5
V gene: TRBV19
CDR3 length: 19
D gene: TRBD1
clone size: few

CDR3 DNA: TGTGCCAGCAGCCAAGGATTGCCAGGGTCTAGTCAGCCCCAGCATTTT
CDR3 protein: CASSQGLPGSSQPQHF
J gene: TRBJ1-5
V gene: TRBV3-1/TRBV3-2
CDR3 length: 16
D gene: -
clone size: -

CDR3 DNA: TGTGCCAGCAGGCCCGCGGGGGGTCAGCCCCAGCATTTT
CDR3 protein: CASRPAGGQPQHF
J gene: TRBJ1-5
V gene: TRBV28
CDR3 length: 13
D gene: -
clone size: -

CDR3 DNA: TGTGCCAGCGGACAGGGTGGAGGGACTGAAGCTTTCTTT
CDR3 protein: CASGQGGGTEAFF
J gene: TRBJ1-1
V gene: TRBV6-6
CDR3 length: 13
D gene: TRBD1
clone size: -

CDR3 DNA: TGTGCCAGTACCCCTCGACAGGCAGGAGGAGAGCAGTACTTC
CDR3 protein: CASTPRQAGGEQYF
J gene: TRBJ2-7
V gene: TRBV19
CDR3 length: 14
D gene: -
clone size: -

CDR3 DNA: TGTGCCAGCAGGAGGACAGGGCTTATTTATGGCTACACCTTC
CDR3 protein: CASRRTGLIYGYTF
J gene: TRBJ1-2
V gene: TRBV6-5
CDR3 length: 14
D gene: TRBD1
clone size: -

CDR3 DNA: TGTGCCAGCTCTGAGGGCCAGAACACTGAAGCTTTCTTT
CDR3 protein: CASSEGQNTEAFF
J gene: TRBJ1-1
V gene: TRBV18
CDR3 length: 13
D gene: -
clone size: -

CDR3 DNA: TGTGCCAGCAGTTTAGTGGGAGTTAACTATGGCTACACCTTC
CDR3 protein: CASSLVGVNYGYTF
J gene: TRBJ1-2
V gene: TRBV28
CDR3 length: 14
D gene: -
clone size: -

CDR3 DNA: TGTGCCAGCAGTTACAGGGACAGGGCCTACGAGCAGTACTTC
CDR3 protein: CASSYRDRAYEQYF
J gene: TRBJ2-7
V gene: TRBV6-5
CDR3 length: 14
D gene: TRBD1
clone size: -

CDR3 DNA: TGTGCCAGCAGTCCCCCGGGGGTGAACACTGAAGCTTTCTTT
CDR3 protein: CASSPPGVNTEAFF
J gene: TRBJ1-1
V gene: TRBV28
CDR3 length: 14
D gene: -
clone size: -

CDR3 DNA: TGTGCCAGCAGCCCTAGCGGGGGGTCCTACAATGAGCAGTTCTTC
CDR3 protein: CASSPSGGSYNEQFF
J gene: TRBJ2-1
V gene: TRBV7-2
CDR3 length: 15
D gene: TRBD2
clone size: -

CDR3 DNA: TGCGCCAGCAGCTATGGGACAGGGGGCTACGATGAGCAGTTCTTC
CDR3 protein: CASSYGTGGYDEQFF
J gene: TRBJ2-1
V gene: TRBV5-1
CDR3 length: 15
D gene: TRBD1
clone size: -

CDR3 DNA: TGTGCCAGCAGTTTTCAGGGTCTTTATAGCAATCAGCCCCAGCATTTT
CDR3 protein: CASSFQGLYSNQPQHF
J gene: TRBJ1-5
V gene: TRBV28
CDR3 length: 16
D gene: -
clone size: -

CDR3 DNA: TGTGCCAGCAGCTGGGGAACAGGGGCCCGGAACCCCCTCTATGGCTACACCTTC
CDR3 protein: CASSWGTGARNPLYGYTF
J gene: TRBJ1-2
V gene: TRBV5-4
CDR3 length: 18
D gene: TRBD1
clone size: -

CDR3 DNA: TGTGCCAGTGCGCCCCGAGGCAGGGGGAATGAAAAACTGTTTTTT
CDR3 protein: CASAPRGRGNEKLFF
J gene: TRBJ1-4
V gene: TRBV19
CDR3 length: 15
D gene: TRBD1
clone size: -

CDR3 DNA: TGTGCCAGCACTACGACTAGCGGGGGTCCCTACGAGCAGTACTTC
CDR3 protein: CASTTTSGGPYEQYF
J gene: TRBJ2-7
V gene: TRBV6-5
CDR3 length: 15
D gene: TRBD2
clone size: -

CDR3 DNA: TGTGCCAGCAGTTATTCCAAAACCGGTACAGGGGATGGCTACACCTTC
CDR3 protein: CASSYSKTGTGDGYTF
J gene: TRBJ1-2
V gene: TRBV6-6
CDR3 length: 16
D gene: TRBD1
clone size: -

CDR3 DNA: TGTGCCAGCAGTGACAGGGTACAGGGCTACACCTTC
CDR3 protein: CASSDRVQGYTF
J gene: TRBJ1-2
V gene: TRBV6-1
CDR3 length: 12
D gene: -
clone size: -

CDR3 DNA: TGTGCCAGCAGCTCCGGGACAGCTGGAAACACCATATATTTT
CDR3 protein: CASSSGTAGNTIYF
J gene: TRBJ1-3
V gene: TRBV7-2
CDR3 length: 14
D gene: TRBD1
clone size: -

CDR3 DNA: TGTGCCTGGAGTGTACCACAGTTTGGTGAAAAACTGTTTTTT
CDR3 protein: CAWSVPQFGEKLFF
J gene: TRBJ1-4
V gene: TRBV30
CDR3 length: 14
D gene: -
clone size: -

CDR3 DNA: TGTGCCAGCAGCTTTGCGGCGCAGTCCTACAATGAGCAGTTCTTC
CDR3 protein: CASSFAAQSYNEQFF
J gene: TRBJ2-1
V gene: TRBV6-5
CDR3 length: 15
D gene: -
clone size: few

CDR3 DNA: TGTGCCAGCAGTGAAGCTAGGTCCGGGGAGACCCAGTACTTC
CDR3 protein: CASSEARSGETQYF
J gene: TRBJ2-5
V gene: TRBV6-1
CDR3 length: 14
D gene: -
clone size: -

CDR3 DNA: TGTGCCAGTAGACTCCAGGCAAGGGGCCCCTACGAGCAGTACTTC
CDR3 protein: CASRLQARGPYEQYF
J gene: TRBJ2-7
V gene: TRBV19
CDR3 length: 15
D gene: -
clone size: -

CDR3 DNA: TGTGCCAGCAGCTTGGGAGGGAGTGGGGGCGAGCAGTACTTC
CDR3 protein: CASSLGGSGGEQYF
J gene: TRBJ2-7
V gene: TRBV7-9
CDR3 length: 14
D gene: TRBD2
clone size: -

CDR3 DNA: TGTGCCGACAAGACAGATACGCAGTATTTT
CDR3 protein: CADKTDTQYF
J gene: TRBJ2-3
V gene: TRBV2
CDR3 length: 10
D gene: -
clone size: -

CDR3 DNA: TGTGCCAGCAACCAGGGACAGGGAAGTGGCTACACCTTC
CDR3 protein: CASNQGQGSGYTF
J gene: TRBJ1-2
V gene: TRBV6-5
CDR3 length: 13
D gene: TRBD1
clone size: -

CDR3 DNA: TGTGCCAGTACCCTCGGGAAAGGGGGCTTCACAGATACGCAGTATTTT
CDR3 protein: CASTLGKGGFTDTQYF
J gene: TRBJ2-3
V gene: TRBV19
CDR3 length: 16
D gene: TRBD1
clone size: -

CDR3 DNA: TGTGCCAGCATGGACAGGGAAGAGACCCAGTACTTC
CDR3 protein: CASMDREETQYF
J gene: TRBJ2-5
V gene: TRBV25-1
CDR3 length: 12
D gene: TRBD1
clone size: -

CDR3 DNA: TGTGCCAGCAGCATGACAGGGTCCCTGGAGACCCAGTACTTC
CDR3 protein: CASSMTGSLETQYF
J gene: TRBJ2-5
V gene: TRBV7-9
CDR3 length: 14
D gene: TRBD1
clone size: -

CDR3 DNA: TGTGCCTGGAGTGAAGGGGCGGGGCCTTGGGGCTACACCTTC
CDR3 protein: CAWSEGAGPWGYTF
J gene: TRBJ1-2
V gene: TRBV30
CDR3 length: 14
D gene: -
clone size: -

CDR3 DNA: TGTGCCAGCAGCAAGACAGGGGGAGGTGTCGCAGATACGCAGTATTTT
CDR3 protein: CASSKTGGGVADTQYF
J gene: TRBJ2-3
V gene: TRBV5-4
CDR3 length: 16
D gene: TRBD1
clone size: -